One sample yielded the 7 T cell receptor beta chains listed below, sequenced in a study of CD8 T cells in ankylosing spondylitis. Overall study findings and caveats: Ankylosing spondylitis blood seemed to carry a telltale TCR beta motif made of several highly homologous variants.

Antigen specificity for these receptors is unknown. Using its own MiXCR run on the 5' RACE reads, TCRdb lists one record per CDR3 protein. The sample holds hundreds of thousands of distinct CDR3 sequences, roughly 25% seen once. The sample taken for sequencing was blood, either unsorted or a sorted T cell fraction (not recorded which). The receptor set was obtained from a male donor with ankylosing spondylitis.

The chain employs TRBV24-1 and TRBJ2-1; TRBD1 matches at 7 bases. This CDR3 region has 14 residues. Germline V CDR1 and CDR2: KGHDR, SFDVKD. V lost 7 bases and J lost 5; bases outside the gene matches: 7. The CDR3 sequence is CATRATGPDNEQFF. The CDR3 DNA reads TGTGCCACCAGAGCGACAGGGCCGGACAATGAGCAGTTCTTC.

This chain uses TRBV18 with TRBJ2-3; TRBD1 agrees at 9 bases. The V gene end was trimmed by 3 bases and the J gene end by 5 bases; junction bases not matched to a gene: 3. Germline V gene lookup returns CDR1 KGHSH and CDR2 LQKENI. This CDR3 is built from 14 residues. For the CDR3, the DNA is TGTGCCAGCTCACCGGACAGGGGTGGAGATACGCAGTATTTT. Its translation is CASSPDRGGDTQYF.

The chain joins TRBV4-2 to TRBJ2-1, with 9 bases matching TRBD2. The germline gives CDR1 LGHNA, CDR2 YNFKEQ. This CDR3 has 15 residues. The V and J ends lost 4 bases and 9 bases, in that order; junction bases with no gene match: 10. CDR3 nucleotide sequence: TGTGCCAGCAGCCCCGGGACTAGCCGGGAAAGTGAGCAGTTCTTC. It codes for CASSPGTSRESEQFF.

This clonotype was detected a few times. The chain is built from TRBV24-1 and TRBJ2-1, with 8 nucleotides matching TRBD1. The junction had 12 bases not matched to a gene; V was cut back by 4 bases and J by 2 bases. CDR1 is KGHDR, CDR2 SFDVKD, per germline. The CDR3 spans 18 residues. The DNA of the CDR3 is TGTGCCACCAGTGACCCCGGGACAGGCCCAATGACCTACAATGAGCAGTTCTTC. Translated: CATSDPGTGPMTYNEQFF.

This clonotype was detected a few times. A much larger clone sits a single nucleotide away, making a read error possible. The chain is built from TRBV6-1 and TRBJ1-2, with 7 bases lining up with TRBD1. Germline trimming cut 6 bases from V and 4 bases from J; bases unmatched to any gene: 2. The CDR3 is 12 amino acids. Germline V gene data show CDR1 as MNHNS and CDR2 as SASEGT. Here the CDR3 reads CASRRDSYGYTF. Here the CDR3 DNA reads TGTGCCAGCAGACGGGACAGCTATGGCTACACCTTC.

This clonotype was observed a few times. J is TRBJ2-5 and V is TRBV24-1, with D uncertain. Germline values: CDR1 KGHDR, CDR2 SFDVKD. The ends were cut back, 2 bases at V and 2 bases at J, with 8 bases in the middle. The CDR3 spans 14 residues. Written as DNA, the CDR3 is TGTGCCACCAGTGATTCAGTTTCACAAGAGACCCAGTACTTC. This codes for CATSDSVSQETQYF.

This clonotype showed up many times. This chain links TRBV15 with TRBJ2-2, with no clear D. The V and J ends lost 5 bases and 5 bases respectively, with 6 bases between them. Germline CDR1 and CDR2: LNHNV and YYDKDF (reference sequence). The CDR3 runs 12 residues. CDR3 DNA sequence: TGTGCCACCAGCGGTCCAACCGGGGAGCTGTTTTTT. This translates into CATSGPTGELFF.